This T cell receptor (beta chain) appears in the sequencing data of a study of read filtering for tumor transcriptome and immune sequencing. Across the whole study: Mean patient age was 65.9 years, range roughly 45 to 80; approximately 17 male, about 15 female. IR-seq gave about 4.05 to 11 million TCR reads per sample; RNA-seq gave roughly 80 to 1,300. R-ISS stage counts were eight or nine for I, roughly 15 for II, six or seven for III.

With V trimmed by 2 bases and J by 6 bases, 4 bases remained unmatched. This CDR3 spans 14 amino acids. The germline V gene encodes CDR1 GTSNPN and CDR2 SVGIG (reference sequence). This clonotype came up many times. From about 0.4 ug of RNA, a library with molecular barcoded alpha/delta and beta/gamma adaptors was made. TCRdb itself ran the reads through MiXCR, one entry per CDR3 protein. The data show around 140,000 distinct CDR3 sequences, over 10% seen once. Sampling of bone marrow took place during active disease in every patient. This sequence originates from a donor aged 40 or older with multiple myeloma. The chain combines TRBV30 with TRBJ2-1; the match to TRBD2 covers 10 bases. The source material was a population of CD138-negative cells sorted from bone marrow. The chain's CDR3 is CAWSQASGSNEQFF. DNA for the CDR3: TGTGCCTGGAGTCAGGCTAGCGGGAGCAATGAGCAGTTCTTC.